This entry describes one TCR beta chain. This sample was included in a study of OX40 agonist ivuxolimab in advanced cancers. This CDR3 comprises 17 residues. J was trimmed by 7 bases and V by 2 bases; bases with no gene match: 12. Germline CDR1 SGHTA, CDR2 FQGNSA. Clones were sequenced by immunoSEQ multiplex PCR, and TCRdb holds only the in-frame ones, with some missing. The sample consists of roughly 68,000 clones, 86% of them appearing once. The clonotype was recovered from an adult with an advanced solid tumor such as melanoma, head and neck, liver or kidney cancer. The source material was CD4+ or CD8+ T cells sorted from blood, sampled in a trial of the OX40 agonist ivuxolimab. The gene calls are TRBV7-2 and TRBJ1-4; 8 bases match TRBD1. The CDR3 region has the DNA TGTGCCAGCAGCTTAACCCCGGGCAGGGGGCTCGGTGAAAAACTGTTTTTT. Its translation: CASSLTPGRGLGEKLFF. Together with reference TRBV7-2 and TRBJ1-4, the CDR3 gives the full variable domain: GAGVSQSPSNKVTEKGKDVELRCDPISGHTALYWYRQSLGQGLEFLIYFQGNSAPDKSGLPSDRFSAERTGGSVSTLTIQRTQQEDSAVYLCASSLTPGRGLGEKLFFGSGTQLSVL.